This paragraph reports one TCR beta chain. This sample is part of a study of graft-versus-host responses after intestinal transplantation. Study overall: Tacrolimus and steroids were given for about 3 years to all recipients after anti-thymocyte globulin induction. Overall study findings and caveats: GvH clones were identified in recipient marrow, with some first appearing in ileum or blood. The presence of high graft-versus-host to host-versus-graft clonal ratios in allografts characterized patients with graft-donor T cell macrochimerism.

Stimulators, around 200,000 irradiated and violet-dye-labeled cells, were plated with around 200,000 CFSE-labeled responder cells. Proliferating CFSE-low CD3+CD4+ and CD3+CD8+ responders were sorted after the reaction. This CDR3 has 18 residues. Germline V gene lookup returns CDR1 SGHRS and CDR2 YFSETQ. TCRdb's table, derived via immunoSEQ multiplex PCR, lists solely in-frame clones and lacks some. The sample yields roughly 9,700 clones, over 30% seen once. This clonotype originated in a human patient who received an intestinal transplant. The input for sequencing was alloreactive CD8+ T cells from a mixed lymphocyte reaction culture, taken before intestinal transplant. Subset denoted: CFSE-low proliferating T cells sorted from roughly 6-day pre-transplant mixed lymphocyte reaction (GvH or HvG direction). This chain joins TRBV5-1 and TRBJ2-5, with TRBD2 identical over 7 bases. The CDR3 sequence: CARSGPVGGQGPAETQYF. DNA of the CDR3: TGCGCTCGCTCGGGCCCGGTGGGAGGGCAGGGACCGGCAGAGACCCAGTACTTC.